A selection of T cell receptor beta chains follows, all from one sample in a study of cytomegalovirus exposure and HLA in healthy donors. Assay: immunoSEQ multiplex PCR; the TCRdb copy retains only in-frame clones and omits some. The top ten hold around 5% of the sample, which has roughly 97,000 clones, over 60% seen once. Sequenced sample: PBMCs. The receptors derive from a woman aged 18-29 years in good health and CMV-seropositive. Both conserved end residues are part of each CDR3. D genes are given only for firm matches. Rows give clone size only sometimes, using once, few, many, or a class for an expanded clone.

j_call: TRBJ2-7
v_call: TRBV5-6
clone_size: -
d_call: TRBD2
cdr3_nt: TGTGCCAGCAGCACCGGGACTAACGCCTACGAGCAGTACTTC
cdr3_aa: CASSTGTNAYEQYF

j_call: TRBJ1-2
v_call: TRBV30
clone_size: once
d_call: -
cdr3_nt: TGTGCCTGGTTTAAGGGGTCTGGCTACACTTTC
cdr3_aa: CAWFKGSGYTF

j_call: TRBJ2-7
v_call: TRBV28
clone_size: -
d_call: -
cdr3_nt: TGTGCCAGCAGTTTTGGAGGCCCTTCCCCCTACGAGCAGTACTTC
cdr3_aa: CASSFGGPSPYEQYF

j_call: TRBJ2-2
v_call: TRBV7-6
clone_size: once
d_call: -
cdr3_nt: TGTGCCAGCAGCTGGGGACAGAACACCGGGGAGCTGTTTTTT
cdr3_aa: CASSWGQNTGELFF

j_call: TRBJ2-3
v_call: TRBV6-5
clone_size: -
d_call: TRBD2
cdr3_nt: TGTGCCAGCAGTTCAGGACTAGCGGGAGGATTTGATACGCAGTATTTT
cdr3_aa: CASSSGLAGGFDTQYF

j_call: TRBJ2-7
v_call: TRBV6-5
clone_size: -
d_call: TRBD2
cdr3_nt: TGTGCCAGCAGTTACTCGTTTCTAGCGGGAGGCGAGCAGTACTTC
cdr3_aa: CASSYSFLAGGEQYF

j_call: TRBJ2-5
v_call: TRBV15
clone_size: -
d_call: TRBD1
cdr3_nt: TGTGCCACCAGCAACGACAGGGGCCAAGAGACCCAGTACTTC
cdr3_aa: CATSNDRGQETQYF

j_call: TRBJ2-2
v_call: TRBV4-1
clone_size: -
d_call: -
cdr3_nt: TGCGCCAGCAGCCTCCGGGATCTCACCGGGGAGCTGTTTTTT
cdr3_aa: CASSLRDLTGELFF

j_call: TRBJ2-3
v_call: TRBV15
clone_size: -
d_call: -
cdr3_nt: TGTGCCATCCGAACCAGCACTAGGATGGATACGCAGTATTTT
cdr3_aa: CAIRTSTRMDTQYF

j_call: TRBJ2-7
v_call: TRBV5-4
clone_size: -
d_call: -
cdr3_nt: TGTGCCAGCAGCTCCGGGCGGGGCTCCTACGAGCAGTACTTC
cdr3_aa: CASSSGRGSYEQYF

j_call: TRBJ2-3
v_call: TRBV18
clone_size: -
d_call: TRBD2
cdr3_nt: TGTGCCAGCTCACCACAAGTAGCGGGAGGGACAGATACGCAGTATTTT
cdr3_aa: CASSPQVAGGTDTQYF

j_call: TRBJ2-3
v_call: TRBV12-5
clone_size: -
d_call: TRBD2
cdr3_nt: TGTGCTAGTGGTCCGGGACTAGCGGGGGTCACAGATACGCAGTATTTT
cdr3_aa: CASGPGLAGVTDTQYF

j_call: TRBJ2-7
v_call: TRBV7-2
clone_size: -
d_call: TRBD2
cdr3_nt: TGTGCCAGCAGCTTAGGGGTTAGGCGGGGGAACTACGAGCAGTACTTC
cdr3_aa: CASSLGVRRGNYEQYF

j_call: TRBJ1-2
v_call: TRBV28
clone_size: -
d_call: -
cdr3_nt: TGTGCCAGCATCCCAGAGAACGGGGGGCTACCGAAGGGGGGCTACACCTTC
cdr3_aa: CASIPENGGLPKGGYTF

j_call: TRBJ2-7
v_call: TRBV7-9
clone_size: -
d_call: TRBD1
cdr3_nt: TGTGCCAGCAGCTCCAAGGTGACAGGGGGATCCCCCTACGAGCAGTACTTC
cdr3_aa: CASSSKVTGGSPYEQYF

j_call: TRBJ1-1
v_call: TRBV5-1
clone_size: -
d_call: -
cdr3_nt: TGCGCCAGCATAAGGGGCATGAACACTGAAGCTTTCTTT
cdr3_aa: CASIRGMNTEAFF

j_call: TRBJ2-7
v_call: TRBV29-1
clone_size: -
d_call: -
cdr3_nt: TGCAGCGTTGAAGACTATTACGAGCAGTACTTC
cdr3_aa: CSVEDYYEQYF

j_call: TRBJ2-1
v_call: TRBV30
clone_size: -
d_call: TRBD2
cdr3_nt: TGTGCCACTACGGGCGGGGGTAGCGGGTTTCCCTACAATGAGCAGTTCTTC
cdr3_aa: CATTGGGSGFPYNEQFF

j_call: TRBJ1-4
v_call: TRBV6-5
clone_size: -
d_call: -
cdr3_nt: TGTGCCAGCAGTTCAACGGCAACTAATGAAAAACTGTTTTTT
cdr3_aa: CASSSTATNEKLFF

j_call: TRBJ1-2
v_call: TRBV19
clone_size: -
d_call: TRBD1
cdr3_nt: TGTGCCAGTAGTATAGAAGAGACAGGGCAGAACTATGGCTACACCTTC
cdr3_aa: CASSIEETGQNYGYTF

j_call: TRBJ2-3
v_call: TRBV27
clone_size: -
d_call: TRBD2
cdr3_nt: TGTGCCAGCACCGAAAGAAGCGTGACTAGCGTGGGGGCAGATACGCAGTATTTT
cdr3_aa: CASTERSVTSVGADTQYF

j_call: TRBJ2-6
v_call: TRBV18
clone_size: -
d_call: TRBD1
cdr3_nt: TGTGCCAGCTCACCGCGGCTTCAGGGGGACTCTGGGGCCAACGTCCTGACTTTC
cdr3_aa: CASSPRLQGDSGANVLTF

j_call: TRBJ2-1
v_call: TRBV11-2
clone_size: once
d_call: -
cdr3_nt: TGTGCCAGCAGCTTAGGTGGCACCTACAATGAGCAGTTCTTC
cdr3_aa: CASSLGGTYNEQFF

j_call: TRBJ2-3
v_call: TRBV5-1
clone_size: -
d_call: -
cdr3_nt: TGCGCCAGTTCCATTACGGGAGATACGCAGTATTTT
cdr3_aa: CASSITGDTQYF

j_call: TRBJ2-5
v_call: TRBV28
clone_size: -
d_call: -
cdr3_nt: TGTGCCAGCGTTCGGCGGAATCAAGAGACCCAGTACTTC
cdr3_aa: CASVRRNQETQYF

j_call: TRBJ2-3
v_call: TRBV11-3
clone_size: -
d_call: -
cdr3_nt: TGTGCCAGCAGCTTTAGGGGGACAGATACGCAGTATTTT
cdr3_aa: CASSFRGTDTQYF

j_call: TRBJ1-1
v_call: TRBV4-1
clone_size: -
d_call: -
cdr3_nt: TGCGCCAGCAGCCAAGGGGTAGGGGGCACTGAAGCTTTCTTT
cdr3_aa: CASSQGVGGTEAFF

j_call: TRBJ1-1
v_call: TRBV7-3
clone_size: -
d_call: -
cdr3_nt: TGTGCCAGCAGCTTAAATGGGGCGCCCACTGAAGCTTTCTTT
cdr3_aa: CASSLNGAPTEAFF

j_call: TRBJ1-2
v_call: TRBV21-1
clone_size: -
d_call: -
cdr3_nt: TGTGCCAGCAGCAAGATGAGGGACAACTTTATTGGAGGCTACACCTTC
cdr3_aa: CASSKMRDNFIGGYTF

j_call: TRBJ2-7
v_call: TRBV14
clone_size: -
d_call: TRBD2
cdr3_nt: TGTGCCAGCGGACGACTAGCGGGAGGCGACGAGCAGTACTTC
cdr3_aa: CASGRLAGGDEQYF

j_call: TRBJ1-5
v_call: TRBV19
clone_size: -
d_call: -
cdr3_nt: TGTGCCAGTACCGAACAACAACCGTCAGGGTATAGCAATCAGCCCCAGCATTTT
cdr3_aa: CASTEQQPSGYSNQPQHF

j_call: TRBJ2-7
v_call: TRBV18
clone_size: few
d_call: TRBD2
cdr3_nt: TGTGCCAGCTCACCGGGACTAGCGTACGAGCAGTACTTC
cdr3_aa: CASSPGLAYEQYF